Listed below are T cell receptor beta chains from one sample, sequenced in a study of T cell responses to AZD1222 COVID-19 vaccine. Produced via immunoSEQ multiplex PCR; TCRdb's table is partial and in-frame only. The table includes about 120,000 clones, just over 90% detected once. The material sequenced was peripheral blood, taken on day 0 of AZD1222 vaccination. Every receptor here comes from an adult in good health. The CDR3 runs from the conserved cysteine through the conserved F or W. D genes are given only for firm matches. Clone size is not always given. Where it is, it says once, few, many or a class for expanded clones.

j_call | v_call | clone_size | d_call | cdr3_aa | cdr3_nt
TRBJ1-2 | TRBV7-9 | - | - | CASSTTKPTALFSYGYTF | TGTGCCAGCAGCACGACTAAGCCGACAGCACTTTTTTCCTATGGCTACACCTTC
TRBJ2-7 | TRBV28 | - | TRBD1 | CASSHRRGLYEQYF | TGTGCCAGCAGTCACCGAAGGGGGCTGTACGAGCAGTACTTC
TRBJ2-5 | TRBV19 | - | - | CASRLDSGAAETQYF | TGTGCCAGCCGATTAGACTCAGGGGCAGCGGAGACCCAGTACTTC
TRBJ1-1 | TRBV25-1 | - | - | CASSELGQNMNTEAFF | TGTGCCAGCAGTGAACTAGGACAGAACATGAACACTGAAGCTTTCTTT
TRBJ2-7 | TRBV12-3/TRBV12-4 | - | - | CASSFRGSNEQYF | TGTGCCAGCAGTTTTCGGGGTAGCAACGAGCAGTACTTC
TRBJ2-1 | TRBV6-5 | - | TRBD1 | CASSYSGQGVRNEQFF | TGTGCCAGCAGTTACTCGGGACAGGGAGTCAGGAATGAGCAGTTCTTC
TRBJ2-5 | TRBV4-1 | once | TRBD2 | CASSQGGTSGSKHSQRSKTQYF | TGCGCCAGCAGCCAAGGGGGGACTAGCGGGAGCAAACATTCCCAAAGGTCAAAGACCCAGTACTTC
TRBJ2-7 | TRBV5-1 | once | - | CASGAPEQGKGEQYF | TGCGCCAGCGGGGCCCCGGAGCAGGGCAAAGGGGAGCAGTACTTC
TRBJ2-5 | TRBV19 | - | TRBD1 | CASSIQGTAQETQYF | TGTGCCAGTAGTATACAAGGGACAGCCCAAGAGACCCAGTACTTC
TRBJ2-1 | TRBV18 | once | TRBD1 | CASSDRGQGHEQFF | TGTGCCAGCTCGGACAGGGGGCAAGGGCATGAGCAGTTCTTC
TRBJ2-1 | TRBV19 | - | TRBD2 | CASSVFSTSVPYNEQFF | TGTGCCAGTAGTGTCTTTTCCACTAGCGTCCCCTACAATGAGCAGTTCTTC
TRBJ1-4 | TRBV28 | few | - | CASSDRLREKLFF | TGTGCCAGCAGTGATCGCCTGAGGGAAAAACTGTTTTTT
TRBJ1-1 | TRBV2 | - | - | CASNPFGGEAFF | TGTGCCAGCAATCCTTTCGGTGGGGAAGCTTTCTTT
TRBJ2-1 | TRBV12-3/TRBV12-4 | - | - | CASSGYNEQFF | TGTGCCAGCAGTGGATACAATGAGCAGTTCTTC
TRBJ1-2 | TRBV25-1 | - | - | CASESTDRPYGYTF | TGTGCCAGCGAAAGTACCGACAGACCCTATGGCTACACCTTC
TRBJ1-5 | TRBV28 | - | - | CASSLGQRNQPQHF | TGTGCCAGCAGTTTAGGACAGAGGAATCAGCCCCAGCATTTT
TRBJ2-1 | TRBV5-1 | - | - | CASSKNRVTYNEQFF | TGCGCCAGCAGCAAGAACAGGGTAACCTACAATGAGCAGTTCTTC
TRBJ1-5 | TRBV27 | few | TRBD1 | CASRPGQGIYSNQPQHF | TGTGCCAGCAGGCCGGGACAGGGCATCTATAGCAATCAGCCCCAGCATTTT